Listed below are T cell receptor beta chains from one sample, sequenced in a study of cytomegalovirus exposure and HLA in healthy donors. Data came from immunoSEQ multiplex PCR; TCRdb stores just in-frame clones and leaves some out. The table has over 150,000 clones, about four fifths seen once; the top ten hold 1%. Sample: PBMCs. These receptors were collected from a woman in her 50s in good health and CMV-seropositive. The CDR3 runs from the conserved cysteine through the conserved F or W. The D gene is left open where the match is weak. For some rows the clone size is stated as once, few or many, or as a class when expanded; others skip it.

TRBD2	NA	TRBV29-1	TRBJ2-7	TGCAGCACCGCCGGACTAGCGGGGGCGAGCTCCTACGAGCAGTACTTC	CSTAGLAGASSYEQYF
NA	NA	TRBV7-8	TRBJ1-4	TGTGCCAGCAGCCCAGGGCCCCTCCTCGGAAAACTGTTTTTT	CASSPGPLLGKLFF
TRBD1	NA	TRBV5-8	TRBJ1-5	TGTGCCAGCAGCTTGGGCACGGGACAGAACAATCAGCCCCAGCATTTT	CASSLGTGQNNQPQHF
NA	few	TRBV28	TRBJ1-5	TGTGCCAGTTGCCCCCAGAATCAGCCCCAGCATTTT	CASCPQNQPQHF
NA	NA	TRBV6-1	TRBJ1-2	TGTGCCAGCAGGAAGGAGGCCAGCGGTGGCTACACCTTC	CASRKEASGGYTF
NA	once	TRBV9	TRBJ2-5	TGTGCCAGCAGCGTAGCCTCGGGAGAGACCCAGTACTTC	CASSVASGETQYF
TRBD1	NA	TRBV28	TRBJ2-3	TGTGCCAGCAGATGGACAGGGACCAGAGATACGCAGTATTTT	CASRWTGTRDTQYF
TRBD2	once	TRBV29-1	TRBJ2-3	TGCAGCGTTGGGCCTAGCGGGGGGGGGTGGGATACGCAGTATTTT	CSVGPSGGGWDTQYF
NA	NA	TRBV6-6	TRBJ2-7	TGTGCCAGCCTCCTGGGGCAGTCCTACGAGCAGTACTTC	CASLLGQSYEQYF
TRBD2	few	TRBV11-3	TRBJ2-5	TGTGCCAGCAGCCCACGGGCGGGAGGTGGAGAGACCCAGTACTTC	CASSPRAGGGETQYF
NA	NA	TRBV19	TRBJ1-1	TGTGCCAGTAGTATCGACAGGAGGAACACTGAAGCTTTCTTT	CASSIDRRNTEAFF
TRBD1	NA	TRBV19	TRBJ2-5	TGTGCCAGTAGTATAAAGGCACAGGGGGCAGGTCGGGAGACCCAGTACTTC	CASSIKAQGAGRETQYF
TRBD2	NA	TRBV5-6	TRBJ2-1	TGTGCCAGCAGCTTGAGGGCGACTAGCGGGGGGGCCCTCAATGAGCAGTTCTTC	CASSLRATSGGALNEQFF
NA	once	TRBV19	TRBJ2-7	TGTGCCAGTAGTATACGAAGAGGAGGGAGTTACGAGCAGTACTTC	CASSIRRGGSYEQYF
NA	NA	TRBV7-9	TRBJ2-3	TGTGCCAGTTCGAGGGTGCTCGCTAGCACAGATACGCAGTATTTT	CASSRVLASTDTQYF
NA	NA	TRBV23-1	TRBJ1-2	TGCGCCAGCAGTCAATCCCCGGGGGGCGGGTATGGCTACACCTTC	CASSQSPGGGYGYTF
NA	NA	TRBV15	TRBJ1-1	TGTGCCACCAGCAGAGGGAGGGGCCGTGAAGCTTTCTTT	CATSRGRGREAFF
TRBD1	NA	TRBV7-8	TRBJ2-3	TGTGCCAGCAGCTTACGACAGGGGAACACAGATACGCAGTATTTT	CASSLRQGNTDTQYF
NA	NA	TRBV9	TRBJ2-7	TGTGCCAGCAGCGTAGGGGGGCAGGGGACCTCTTGGGACGAGCAGTACTTC	CASSVGGQGTSWDEQYF
TRBD2	NA	TRBV10-1	TRBJ2-5	TGCGCCAGCAGAGTAAAAGCGGGGGGTGAAGAGACCCAGTACTTC	CASRVKAGGEETQYF
NA	NA	TRBV28	TRBJ1-1	TGTGCCAGCAGTTTATGGGGGGGGGACTGGGTAGCTTTCTTT	CASSLWGGDWVAFF
TRBD1	NA	TRBV6-5	TRBJ2-6	TGTGCCAGCGGAGACAGGGGTGCCAACGTCCTGACTTTC	CASGDRGANVLTF
TRBD2	NA	TRBV15	TRBJ2-5	TGTGCCACCAGCAGAGGACTAGCGGTACAAGAGACCCAGTACTTC	CATSRGLAVQETQYF
TRBD1	NA	TRBV27	TRBJ1-4	TGTGCCAGCAGTTACTGGACAGGGGGCGTCGAAAAACTGTTTTTT	CASSYWTGGVEKLFF
TRBD1	NA	TRBV5-1	TRBJ1-4	TGCGCCAGCAGCTTGGGACAGGGAACTAATGAAAAACTGTTTTTT	CASSLGQGTNEKLFF
NA	few	TRBV7-2	TRBJ2-7	TGTGCCAGCAGCTTTGTAGGAGGCGAGCAGTACTTC	CASSFVGGEQYF
NA	NA	TRBV9	TRBJ2-7	TGTGCCAGCAGCGTTGGGCAGACCTACGAGCAGTACTTC	CASSVGQTYEQYF
NA	NA	TRBV6-1	TRBJ1-2	TGTGCCAGCAGTGAAAAGGTGGCGGATGGCTACACCTTC	CASSEKVADGYTF
TRBD2	once	TRBV6-1	TRBJ2-1	TGTGCCAGCAGTGAGTTAGCGGGTCCTAATGAGCAGTTCTTC	CASSELAGPNEQFF
NA	NA	TRBV6-1	TRBJ2-2	TGTGCCAGCGGGGGGGCAGGGAGGACCGGGGAGCTGTTTTTT	CASGGAGRTGELFF
NA	NA	TRBV4-2	TRBJ2-1	TGTGCCAGCAGCCCCTCGGCGCGGAAGAAGCAGTTCTTC	CASSPSARKKQFF
TRBD1	NA	TRBV5-1	TRBJ2-1	TGCGCCAGCAGCTTTCTGGGACAGGTAGGAAGTAATTCGGAGCAGTTCTTC	CASSFLGQVGSNSEQFF
NA	NA	TRBV6-1	TRBJ1-2	TGTGCCAGCAGTGTTGAGTGGGGCCTAGGGGGCTACACCTTC	CASSVEWGLGGYTF
NA	NA	TRBV10-2	TRBJ2-3	TGCGCCAGCAGGATGGGGCAGGGAGGAGATACGCAGTATTTT	CASRMGQGGDTQYF
NA	NA	TRBV7-9	TRBJ2-1	TGTGCCAGCACCTCCCCTCCGAATGAGCAGTTCTTC	CASTSPPNEQFF
NA	NA	TRBV29-1	TRBJ1-2	TGCAGCGTTGAAGACGTAGGAACAGTGCTACGTGGCTACACCTTC	CSVEDVGTVLRGYTF